This T cell receptor (beta chain) was retrieved from a study of regulatory T cells in long-lasting Graves disease. Across the whole study: Antithyroid drug use was under 3 months in newly diagnosed Graves' patients.

Time point given: newly diagnosed GD, antithyroid drugs for less than 3 months. Making the TCR library involved RNA that had been extracted from PBMCs. General study points: Few sampled subjects may have lowered accuracy. Under persistent disease, TRBV28, TRBJ1-2 and TRBJ2-5 were used preferentially.

This clonotype was recorded many times. As yet, its antigen is unknown. V shed 0 bases, J shed 2 bases, and the junction held 2 bases outside the gene matches. This CDR3 spans 15 amino acids. The germline V gene has CDR1 SGDLS and CDR2 YYNGEE. Libraries of TCR beta came from iRepertoire HTBI primers plus Arm-PCR of CDR3 regions. MiXCR, run by TCRdb on the multiplex PCR reads, gives a single entry per CDR3 protein. The data contain approximately 300,000 distinct CDR3 sequences, over 15% of them singletons. The chain has TRBV9 and TRBJ1-5; 7 bases map to TRBD1. The clonotype originates from a female donor with Graves disease. The source was peripheral blood mononuclear cells (PBMCs), collected at new diagnosis, from a patient treated with antithyroid drugs. The CDR3 reads CASSVEGGGNQPQHF. The CDR3 DNA sequence: TGTGCCAGCAGCGTAGAAGGGGGCGGCAATCAGCCCCAGCATTTT.